This T cell receptor beta chain was recorded in a study of blood T cell repertoires in COVID-19. The wider study: Sample material is recorded as cDNA or gDNA derived from T cells, B-cell-depleted T cells, or PBMCs.

Trimming removed 7 bases from V and 4 bases from J, with 20 bases in between. The CDR3 covers 15 residues. Looked up from germline, CDR1 is LGHDT and CDR2 is YNNKEL (reference sequence). Clones were read by immunoSEQ multiplex PCR, and TCRdb kept only the in-frame ones, dropping some. The data hold around 250,000 clones, with more than 80% observed a single time. Sequenced: peripheral blood. The chain recombines TRBV3-1 (or the pseudogene TRBV3-2) with TRBJ2-7, with D possibly being TRBD1 (6 bases). The sequence derives from a young man who had recovered from COVID-19. The CDR3 DNA follows: TGTGCCAGCATCCCACCAACAGGGAGCGGATACGAGCAGTACTTC. This encodes CASIPPTGSGYEQYF.